Shown below are 8 T cell receptor beta chains from a single sample sequenced in a study of CD8+CD57+ T cells in acquired aplastic anemia. The TCR beta profiling, which covered VDJ combination and CDR3 sequence, was carried out using genomic DNA as the template. TCRdb recomputed calls from the reads with MiXCR, one row per CDR3 protein. The repertoire holds 50,000 to 65,000 distinct CDR3 sequences, about 56% seen once, with about 2.5% in the top ten. Sequenced sample: sorted CD4+, CD8+, or CD8+CD57+ T cells (not recorded which) from PBMCs. All receptors derive from a human donor in good health, serving as a control.

At least ten counts were recorded for this clonotype. The rearrangement uses TRBV20-1 and TRBJ1-1; maybe TRBD1 (5 bases). The germline V gene has CDR1 DFQATT and CDR2 SNEGSKA (reference sequence). Trimming took 6 bases from V and 11 from J, leaving 13 bases between them. There are 10 residues in the CDR3. CDR3 protein: CSARFREAFF. The CDR3 DNA is TGCAGTGCCCGATTCAGGGAGGCTTTCTTT.

The chain combines TRBV11-3 with TRBJ1-3; TRBD1 is a possible D gene (6 bases). The CDR3 is made up of 15 amino acids. Trimming took 5 bases from V and 6 from J, leaving 17 bases between them. CDR1 and CDR2 (germline): SGHNT, YENEEA. CDR3 sequence reads: CASSHRMTGLNTIYF. CDR3 bases: TGTGCCAGCAGCCACCGGATGACAGGTCTAAACACCATATATTTT. Filled out from reference TRBV11-3 and TRBJ1-3, the complete variable domain reads EAGVVQSPRYKIIEKKQPVAFWCNPISGHNTLYWYLQNLGQGPELLIRYENEEAVDDSQLPKDRFSAERLKGVDSTLKIQPAELGDSAVYLCASSHRMTGLNTIYFGEGSWLTVV.

This clonotype was seen many times. The chain carries TRBV4-2 and TRBJ2-1; perhaps TRBD1 as D (5 bases). The germline V gene encodes CDR1 LGHNA and CDR2 YNFKEQ. The CDR3 is 19 amino acids. V was cut by 4 bases and J by 2 bases, with 24 bases left in between. CDR3 nucleotide sequence: TGTGCCAGCAGCCCTAAAAGTAGTCCTGGACAATATACCTACAATGAGCAGTTCTTC. Its translation is CASSPKSSPGQYTYNEQFF.

The genes are TRBV24-1 and TRBJ2-1; 8 bases map to TRBD2. Germline V gives CDR1 KGHDR, CDR2 SFDVKD. V was clipped by 1 base and J by 7 bases; unmatched bases: 2. This CDR3 comprises 14 residues. CDR3 loop: CATSDLGTRNEQFF. The CDR3 nucleotides are TGTGCCACCAGTGATTTAGGGACTAGAAATGAGCAGTTCTTC.

The CDR3 loop is CASTHDTGELFF. The CDR3, as DNA: TGCGCCAGTACTCACGACACCGGGGAGCTGTTTTTT. This chain links TRBV5-1 with TRBJ2-2; D unresolved. This CDR3 is 12 amino acids long. Germline CDR1 and CDR2: SGHRS and YFSETQ. V gave up 8 bases and J gave up 3 bases, with 8 bases separating them.

This clonotype was counted ten times or more. The genes are TRBV4-1 and TRBJ2-1; 11 nucleotides match TRBD2. This CDR3 is 14 amino acids long. With V trimmed by 1 base and J by 10 bases, 3 bases remained unmatched. Germline lookup yields CDR1 MGHRA and CDR2 YSYEKL. CDR3 residues: CASSQVGTSGEQFF. The DNA of the CDR3 is TGCGCCAGCAGCCAAGTTGGGACTAGCGGAGAGCAGTTCTTC.

About this clonotype itself: Given a much more abundant clone one base away, this may be a read error. V gene TRBV5-1 combines with J gene TRBJ2-5; D might be TRBD1 (6 bases). Germline loops: CDR1 SGHRS, CDR2 YFSETQ. The CDR3 contains 17 residues. The CDR3 loop reads CASSWGQGRVTQEIQYF. CDR3 nucleotides: TGCGCCAGCAGCTGGGGGCAGGGTAGGGTGACCCAAGAGATCCAGTACTTC.

This clonotype was observed a few times. The rearrangement links TRBV24-1 to TRBJ2-2; 9 nucleotides agree with TRBD1. Germline lookup yields CDR1 KGHDR and CDR2 SFDVKD. Trimming took 4 bases from V and 6 from J; bases not matched to a gene: 11. This CDR3 has 17 residues. Written as DNA, the CDR3 is TGTGCCACCAGTGAAGCCGGGACAGGGAAACGGTCCGGGGAGCTGTTTTTT. This encodes CATSEAGTGKRSGELFF.